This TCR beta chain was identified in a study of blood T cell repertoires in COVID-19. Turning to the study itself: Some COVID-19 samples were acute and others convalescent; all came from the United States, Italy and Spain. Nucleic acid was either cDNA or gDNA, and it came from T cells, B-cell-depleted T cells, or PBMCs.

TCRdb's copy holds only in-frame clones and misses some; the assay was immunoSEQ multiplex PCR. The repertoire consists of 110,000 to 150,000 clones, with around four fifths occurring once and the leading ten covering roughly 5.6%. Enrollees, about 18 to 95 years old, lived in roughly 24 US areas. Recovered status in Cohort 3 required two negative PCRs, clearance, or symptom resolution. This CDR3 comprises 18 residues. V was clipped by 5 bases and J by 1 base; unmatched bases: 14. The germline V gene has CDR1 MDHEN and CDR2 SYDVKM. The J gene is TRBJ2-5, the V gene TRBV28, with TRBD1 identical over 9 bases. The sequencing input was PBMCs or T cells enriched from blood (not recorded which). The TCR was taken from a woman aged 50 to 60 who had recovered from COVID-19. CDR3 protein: CASSTRVATDRGQETQYF. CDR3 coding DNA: TGTGCCAGCAGTACCCGAGTGGCAACGGACAGGGGCCAAGAGACCCAGTACTTC.